The sample holds a few counts of the clone carrying this TCR beta chain. This sample was included in a study of T cells after yellow fever vaccination. This CDR3 has 13 amino acids. Germline lookup yields CDR1 LNHNV and CDR2 YYDKDF (reference sequence). Trimming pared 1 base from V and 9 bases from J, leaving 12 bases between. TCRdb re-analysed the 5' RACE reads in MiXCR, keeping a single row per CDR3 protein. The sample consists of 500,000 to 650,000 distinct CDR3 sequences, around 12% of them appearing once. This TCR derives from a man aged 25 to 45 who received the YFV17D yellow fever vaccine. This sample comprised PBMCs, obtained on the day of the yellow fever booster vaccination. The chain uses TRBV15 and TRBJ2-5; D gene unclear. DNA of the CDR3: TGTGCCACCAGCAGAGCCCGGGCTAGTCCCCAGTACTTC. Its protein product is CATSRARASPQYF. The variable domain in full, with the rest retrieved from reference TRBV15 and TRBJ2-5, is DAMVIQNPRYQVTQFGKPVTLSCSQTLNHNVMYWYQQKSSQAPKLLFHYYDKDFNNEADTPDNFQSRRPNTSFCFLDIRSPGLGDTAMYLCATSRARASPQYFGPGTRLLVL.